These 10 T cell receptor beta chains were all obtained from the same sample, sequenced in a study of graft-versus-host responses after intestinal transplantation. Intraepithelial and lamina propria lymphocytes were released after the graft tissue was processed. TCRdb's copy holds only in-frame clones and misses some; the assay was immunoSEQ multiplex PCR. The sample consists of more than 13,000 clones, about 68% of them appearing once. The specimen comprised ileum tissue, sampled around 640 days after intestinal transplantation. These receptors were obtained from a human patient who received an intestinal transplant, so some T cells may come from the graft donor.

This chain links TRBV6-5 with TRBJ2-3; 8 bases are a match to TRBD2. The CDR3 covers 15 residues. Looked up from germline, CDR1 is MNHEY and CDR2 is SVGAGI. V was pared by 5 bases and J by 2 bases, with 6 bases of the junction left unmatched. The CDR3 DNA is TGTGCCAGCAGTAAGACTAGCGCAAACACAGATACGCAGTATTTT. Encoded protein: CASSKTSANTDTQYF.

This clone came up a few times. The genes are TRBV4-1 and TRBJ2-2; D might be TRBD1 (5 bases). The ends were cut back, 2 bases at V and 5 bases at J, with 12 bases in the middle. This CDR3 comprises 15 residues. The V gene's germline CDR1 is MGHRA and CDR2 YSYEKL. Here the CDR3 DNA reads TGCGCCAGCAGCCAACAATCCAGGGTTACCGGGGAGCTGTTTTTT. It yields the protein CASSQQSRVTGELFF.

The chain carries TRBV12-5 and TRBJ2-3, with D possibly TRBD1 on 5 matching bases. Per germline, CDR1 LGHNT and CDR2 FRNRAP. The CDR3 spans 13 residues. V gave up 6 bases and J gave up 6 bases, with 13 bases separating them. The CDR3 loop reads CASGDIPADTQYF. The CDR3 region has the DNA TGTGCTAGTGGGGACATCCCAGCCGATACGCAGTATTTT.

This clone was observed a handful of times. The chain recombines TRBV5-1 with TRBJ1-1; the match to TRBD1 covers 8 bases. There are 14 residues in the CDR3. In germline, CDR1 is SGHRS, CDR2 YFSETQ. Trimming cost V 2 bases and J 3 bases; bases outside gene matches: 3. The CDR3 reads CASSLQGGDTEAFF. The DNA for the CDR3 is TGCGCCAGCAGCTTACAGGGGGGGGACACTGAAGCTTTCTTT.

This chain connects TRBV5-1 to TRBJ2-5; the match to TRBD2 covers 8 bases. V lost 0 bases, J lost 4 bases, and 11 bases stayed unmatched. Germline V gives CDR1 SGHRS, CDR2 YFSETQ. This CDR3 region has 17 residues. Here the CDR3 DNA reads TGCGCCAGCAGCTTGGTCCCCTCGACTAGCGTGGGAGAGACCCAGTACTTC. It codes for CASSLVPSTSVGETQYF.

The V gene is TRBV5-8, the J gene TRBJ2-2; D is perhaps TRBD2 (7 bases). Trimming stripped 7 bases from V and 1 base from J, with 20 bases between. The CDR3 length is 17 residues. Germline CDR1 is SGHTS and CDR2 is YDEGEE. CDR3 loop: CASRRPTGRGNTGELFF. The CDR3, as DNA: TGTGCCAGCCGGAGGCCAACAGGGAGGGGGAACACCGGGGAGCTGTTTTTT.

This clone was observed a handful of times. This rearrangement joins TRBV4-3 to TRBJ2-1; maybe TRBD1 (7 bases). The CDR3 spans 13 residues. Germline assignment: CDR1 LGHNA and CDR2 YSLEER. V shed 4 bases and J shed 8 bases, with 12 bases lying between them. Here the CDR3 reads CASSPGGGDEQFF. The CDR3, as DNA: TGCGCCAGCAGCCCAGGAGGGGGCGATGAGCAGTTCTTC.

The chain recombines TRBV2 with TRBJ1-1, with D unresolved. Trimming cost V 5 bases and J 3 bases, with 10 bases left between them. CDR1 is SNHLY, CDR2 FYNNEI, per germline. CDR3 length: 13 residues. The CDR3 region has the DNA TGTGCCAGCAGTAGTTTCACGGACACTGAAGCTTTCTTT. Translated, it gives CASSSFTDTEAFF.

The rearrangement joins TRBV6-5 to TRBJ1-4, with 10 bases lining up with TRBD1. After removal of 2 bases from V and 8 bases from J, the junction contained 5 bases not matched to a gene. The CDR3 totals 15 residues. Germline values: CDR1 MNHEY, CDR2 SVGAGI. The DNA for the CDR3 is TGTGCCAGCAGTTACCGACAGGGGGCAGGGGAAAAACTGTTTTTT. It codes for CASSYRQGAGEKLFF.

There are a few counts of this clone. The rearrangement links TRBV12-5 to TRBJ2-5, with 9 bases matching TRBD2. Germline V CDR1 and CDR2: LGHNT, FRNRAP. This CDR3 is 16 amino acids long. V dropped 0 bases and J dropped 4; count of bases not matched to a gene: 6. The DNA of the CDR3 is TGTGCTAGTGGTTTGGTTTTAGCGGGGGCCGCAGAGACCCAGTACTTC. Translated: CASGLVLAGAAETQYF.